The 12 T cell receptor beta chains below all came from one sample that was sequenced in a study of blood T cell repertoires in COVID-19. The repertoire was sequenced with immunoSEQ multiplex PCR; TCRdb's copy has only in-frame clones and lacks some. The table has about 50,000 clones, around 86% seen once. Sequencing used peripheral blood. These receptors were obtained from a middle-aged man with active COVID-19.

This chain joins TRBV7-8 and TRBJ2-5; D may be TRBD2 (6 bases). This CDR3 is 13 amino acids long. Germline V lookup: CDR1 SGHVS, CDR2 FQNEAQ. V was clipped by 1 base and J by 5 bases, with 8 bases between them. CDR3 sequence (DNA): TGTGCCAGCAGCTTAGAGGAGGGGGAGACCCAGTACTTC. This encodes CASSLEEGETQYF.

The V call is TRBV7-9, the J call TRBJ1-2; 7 nucleotides line up with TRBD1. The V gene's germline CDR1 is SEHNR and CDR2 FQNEAQ (reference sequence). The CDR3 consists of 13 residues. V trimming: 5 bases; J trimming: 4 bases; junction bases outside the gene matches: 4. The CDR3 loop is CASSRDSVYGYTF. CDR3 nucleotides: TGTGCCAGCAGCCGGGACAGCGTCTATGGCTACACCTTC.

The chain uses TRBV5-3 and TRBJ2-7; 9 positions match TRBD2. TRBV5-3 counts as an open reading frame of uncertain function. This CDR3 is built from 16 residues. The ends lost 2 bases at V and 3 bases at J; junction bases unmatched: 9. The chain's CDR3 is CARSFLSGSHRYEQYF. CDR3 DNA: TGTGCCAGAAGCTTTCTTAGCGGGAGCCACCGCTACGAGCAGTACTTC.

To note about this clone: At the DNA level, this CDR3 is encoded by other sequences in the same sample as well. The chain has TRBV14 and TRBJ1-5; no clear D. Trimming removed 0 bases at V and 4 bases at J, with 7 bases between. Germline V gives CDR1 SGHDN, CDR2 FVKESK. The CDR3 runs to 14 residues. The chain's CDR3 is CASSQDGRNQPQHF. CDR3 DNA sequence: TGTGCCAGCAGCCAAGATGGCAGGAATCAGCCCCAGCATTTT.

This clone occurred a few times. The V call is TRBV30, the J call TRBJ1-1; D is ambiguous. CDR1 is GTSNPN and CDR2 is SVGIG in the germline V gene (reference sequence). The length of the CDR3 is 13 residues. The V gene lost 3 bases and the J gene lost 5 bases, with 13 bases spanning the gap. In DNA form, the CDR3 reads TGTGCCTGGAGGAAGAGGTTAGATACTGAAGCTTTCTTT. Its translation: CAWRKRLDTEAFF.

V and J are TRBV5-4 and TRBJ2-7; no firm D call. Trimming took off 0 bases at V and 5 bases at J, with 12 bases between the two ends. The CDR3 extends over 14 amino acids. Germline CDR1 and CDR2: SGHNT and YYREEE (reference sequence). The CDR3 loop reads CASSLGAVLNEQYF. The DNA for the CDR3 is TGTGCCAGCAGCTTGGGCGCCGTTCTGAACGAGCAGTACTTC.

A single count supports this clone. This chain joins TRBV2 and TRBJ1-6; D is perhaps TRBD1 (6 bases). CDR1 and CDR2 from the germline V gene are SNHLY and FYNNEI. CDR3 length equals 19 residues. V was shortened by 0 bases and J by 1 base, with 16 bases between the two germline ends. CDR3 DNA sequence: TGTGCCAGCAGTGAAGCGGGAGGGACACTACGATCCTATAATTCACCCCTCCACTTT. This codes for CASSEAGGTLRSYNSPLHF. Based on the CDR3 plus reference TRBV2 and TRBJ1-6, the full variable domain is EPEVTQTPSHQVTQMGQEVILRCVPISNHLYFYWYRQILGQKVEFLVSFYNNEISEKSEIFDDQFSVERPDGSNFTLKIRSTKLEDSAMYFCASSEAGGTLRSYNSPLHFGNGTRLTVT.

The V and J genes are TRBV19 and TRBJ2-4, with D uncertain. This CDR3 has 12 residues. CDR1 and CDR2 from the germline V gene are LNHDA and SQIVND (reference sequence). Between the trimmed V and J ends, which lost 3 bases and 7 bases, there was a span of 7 bases. The CDR3 DNA follows: TGTGCCAGTAGTATTCGGAGCAACATTCAGTACTTC. It codes for CASSIRSNIQYF.

This chain connects TRBV4-1 to TRBJ2-7; no definite D call. The V end lost 1 base, the J end lost 6 bases, and 16 bases lay between the germline ends. Germline CDR1 and CDR2: MGHRA and YSYEKL. This CDR3 comprises 15 residues. DNA for the CDR3: TGCGCCAGCAGCCAAGCTCCGACACAGAGATCCGAGCAGTACTTC. Translation: CASSQAPTQRSEQYF.

This chain joins TRBV4-1 and TRBJ2-1; perhaps TRBD2 as D (7 bases). The germline CDR1 and CDR2 sequences are MGHRA and YSYEKL. The V gene lost 0 bases and the J gene lost 0 bases, with 15 bases spanning the gap. The CDR3 spans 18 residues. The CDR3 nucleotides are TGCGCCAGCAGCCAAGATTGGGAGGGGGTGAGCTCCTACAATGAGCAGTTCTTC. This translates into CASSQDWEGVSSYNEQFF.

This chain joins TRBV19 and TRBJ1-6; D perhaps matches TRBD1 (5 bases). Trimming left V 9 bases short and J 2 bases short, with 11 bases between. This CDR3 is built from 14 residues. The germline CDR1 and CDR2 sequences are LNHDA and SQIVND (reference sequence). In nucleotides, the CDR3 is TGTGCCAGCTCACAGGAGACCTATAATTCACCCCTCCACTTT. Translated: CASSQETYNSPLHF.

V is TRBV4-2 and J is TRBJ2-7, with 8 bases that match TRBD1. The CDR3 consists of 15 residues. J was trimmed by 3 bases and V by 4 bases; bases with no gene match: 8. Germline V gives CDR1 LGHNA, CDR2 YNFKEQ. The CDR3 reads CASSPLGQGNYEQYF. The DNA for the CDR3 is TGTGCCAGCAGCCCACTCGGACAGGGCAACTACGAGCAGTACTTC.